The source of this TCR beta chain is a study of T cells in Graves' hyperthyroidism and ophthalmopathy. As to this clonotype: Its target is unknown.

Germline loops: CDR1 LGHNA, CDR2 YSLEER. After removal of 3 bases from V and 4 bases from J, the junction contained 6 bases not matched to a gene. The CDR3 length is 16 residues. RNA transcripts served as the template for amplifying TCR beta CDR3 regions. Researchers ran a first-round RT-PCR on the TCR CDR3 using the HTBI primer set. From the multiplex PCR reads, TCRdb called clonotypes with MiXCR, one entry per CDR3 protein. The table records approximately 420,000 distinct CDR3 sequences, roughly 13% of them present only once. General study results and limits: Among clonotypes expanded in thyroid above 0.001, most were also found in blood.

This chain uses TRBV4-3 with TRBJ2-6; 7 bases map to TRBD1. Sequenced sample: blood. The sequence derives from a woman under 30 with Graves' hyperthyroidism. The CDR3 region has the DNA TGCGCCAGCAGCCAGGAACAGGGGAGCGGGGCCAACGTCCTGACTTTC. Its protein product is CASSQEQGSGANVLTF.